The rows below give T cell receptor beta chains drawn from one sample of a study of CD8 T cells in Susac syndrome. TCRdb analysed the immunoSEQ multiplex PCR reads with MiXCR anew, one entry per CDR3 protein. Of 92,000 or so distinct CDR3 sequences detected, approximately 96% appear once; the ten largest clones hold approximately 0.62%. Material: CD8+ T cells from PBMCs. These receptors came from a human donor with Susac syndrome. CDR3s include the opening cysteine and the closing phenylalanine or tryptophan. D genes are given only for firm matches. Size values are once, few and many counts, or a class for expanded clones, and some rows have none.

cdr3_length	v_call	clone_size	j_call	d_call	cdr3_aa	cdr3_nt
17	TRBV4-3	NA	TRBJ2-5	NA	CASSQDRGGANQETQYF	TGCGCCAGCAGCCAAGATCGCGGCGGGGCAAATCAAGAGACCCAGTACTTC
14	TRBV30	NA	TRBJ1-4	NA	CAWSPGQANEKLFF	TGTGCCTGGAGTCCGGGACAAGCTAATGAAAAACTGTTTTTT
14	TRBV28	NA	TRBJ2-7	TRBD2	CASRALGLQNEQYF	TGTGCCAGCAGAGCCCTGGGACTACAGAACGAGCAGTACTTC
15	TRBV2	NA	TRBJ1-5	NA	CASSEADFGNQPQHF	TGTGCCAGCAGTGAAGCAGATTTCGGCAATCAGCCCCAGCATTTT
19	TRBV20-1	once	TRBJ1-5	TRBD1	CSASAPDRGERYSNQPQHF	TGCAGTGCTAGTGCCCCCGACAGGGGCGAGAGATATAGCAATCAGCCCCAGCATTTT
16	TRBV18	NA	TRBJ2-3	NA	CASSPSLATSTDTQYF	TGTGCCAGCTCACCCTCATTGGCCACCTCCACAGATACGCAGTATTTT
15	TRBV18	NA	TRBJ2-7	NA	CASSPRHTDVDEQYF	TGTGCCAGCTCACCACGGCACACCGACGTGGACGAGCAGTACTTC
17	TRBV28	NA	TRBJ2-2	NA	CASSLFRLGTNTGELFF	TGTGCCAGCAGTTTATTTCGTCTGGGAACGAACACCGGGGAGCTGTTTTTT
16	TRBV7-9	NA	TRBJ1-5	NA	CASSLVLGGGNQPQHF	TGTGCCAGCAGCTTAGTCCTCGGGGGAGGCAATCAGCCCCAGCATTTT
13	TRBV7-2	NA	TRBJ2-7	NA	CASSLDERDEQYF	TGTGCCAGCAGCTTAGACGAGCGGGACGAGCAGTACTTC
12	TRBV20-1	once	TRBJ2-5	NA	CSALSEQETQYF	TGCAGTGCTCTTTCGGAACAAGAGACCCAGTACTTC